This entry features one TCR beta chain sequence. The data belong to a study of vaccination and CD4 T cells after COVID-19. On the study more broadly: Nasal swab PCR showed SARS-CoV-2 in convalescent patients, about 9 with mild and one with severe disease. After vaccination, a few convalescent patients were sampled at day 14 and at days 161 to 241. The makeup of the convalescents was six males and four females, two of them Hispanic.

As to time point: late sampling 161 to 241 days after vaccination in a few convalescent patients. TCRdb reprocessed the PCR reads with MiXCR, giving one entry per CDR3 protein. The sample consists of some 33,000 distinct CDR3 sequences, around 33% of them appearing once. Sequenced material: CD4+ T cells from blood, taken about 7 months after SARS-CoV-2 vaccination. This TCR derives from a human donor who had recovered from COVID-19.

The CDR3 DNA reads as TGCAGTGCCCCTGACAGGGGAGGAGGAAACACCATATATTTT. The encoded protein is CSAPDRGGGNTIYF. The J gene is TRBJ1-3, the V gene TRBV20-1, with TRBD1 matching 8 bases. Trimming cost V 6 bases and J 4 bases; bases outside gene matches: 8. This CDR3 has 14 residues. Germline V gene lookup returns CDR1 DFQATT and CDR2 SNEGSKA (reference sequence).